Listed below are T cell receptor beta chains from one sample, sequenced in a study of T cells in Graves' hyperthyroidism and ophthalmopathy. Each CDR3 protein is one row after TCRdb ran MiXCR on the multiplex PCR reads. The table has 400,000 or so distinct CDR3 sequences, roughly 13% seen once. Sequenced input: blood. These receptors came from a man aged 50-59 years with Graves' ophthalmopathy. The CDR3 runs from the conserved cysteine through the conserved F or W. A D gene is named only where the DNA matches it firmly. Size values are once, few and many counts, or a class for expanded clones, and some rows have none.

j_gene,len,v_gene,abundance,d_gene,CDR3nt,CDR3aa
TRBJ2-7,15,TRBV6-8,many,TRBD2,TGTGCCAGCAGATACGGACTAGCGGAAAACTACGAGCAGTACTTC,CASRYGLAENYEQYF
TRBJ1-2,13,TRBV12-3/TRBV12-4,many,NA,TGTGCCAGCAGTTTAGCGCAAGGGTATGGCTACACCTTC,CASSLAQGYGYTF
TRBJ2-2,15,TRBV11-3,many,NA,TGTGCCAGCAGCAAGAAAAGCCCAAATCTCGGGGAGCTGTTTTTT,CASSKKSPNLGELFF
TRBJ1-2,14,TRBV27,few,NA,TGTGCCAGCAGTTATTCAGGCGCTAACTATGGCTACACCTTC,CASSYSGANYGYTF
TRBJ2-3,13,TRBV12-3/TRBV12-4,many,NA,TGTGCCAGCAGTGGGCAGGACACAGATACGCAGTATTTT,CASSGQDTDTQYF
TRBJ2-4,17,TRBV2,NA,NA,TGTGCCAGCAGTGAATTTTCCATGACACTAGCCAAAAACATTCAGTACTTC,CASSEFSMTLAKNIQYF
TRBJ2-1,13,TRBV19,few,TRBD2,TGTGCCAGTAGTATATCGACTAGCGGAGAGCAGTTCTTC,CASSISTSGEQFF
TRBJ2-4,16,TRBV7-3,NA,TRBD1,TGTGCCAGCAGCTTAAGCCCCGGACAGGGTCAAAACATTCAGTACTTC,CASSLSPGQGQNIQYF
TRBJ2-7,16,TRBV5-6,few,NA,TGTGCCAGCAGCTTGTTTGGCCGCACTTCAACCTACGAGCAGTACTTC,CASSLFGRTSTYEQYF
TRBJ2-3,15,TRBV7-9,many,TRBD1,TGTGCCAGCAGCTTAGGGACAGGGGGCGCAGATACGCAGTATTTT,CASSLGTGGADTQYF
TRBJ1-1,12,TRBV20-1,many,NA,TGCAGTGTCCGACTTCAGGGGAATGAAGCTTTCTTT,CSVRLQGNEAFF
TRBJ1-1,14,TRBV25-1,few,TRBD1,TGTGCCAGCAGTGGACAGGGGGCTCACACTGAAGCTTTCTTT,CASSGQGAHTEAFF
TRBJ1-1,14,TRBV18,NA,NA,TGTGCCAGCTCACTCAACCGGGAGAACACTGAAGCTTTCTTT,CASSLNRENTEAFF
TRBJ2-5,14,TRBV29-1,many,TRBD2,TGCAGCGTTCGGCTAGCGGGAGTTGGAGAGACCCAGTACTTC,CSVRLAGVGETQYF
TRBJ2-7,14,TRBV27,few,NA,TGTGCCAGCAGTTTAGAAACAGGAGGGGGCGAGCAGTACTTC,CASSLETGGGEQYF
TRBJ2-1,15,TRBV7-8,few,NA,TGTGCCAGCAGCCCAAAATCATCAGGGTACAATGAGCAGTTCTTC,CASSPKSSGYNEQFF
TRBJ2-5,13,TRBV7-7,few,NA,TGTGCTAGCAGGTCCCAGATCCAAGAGACCCAGTACTTC,CASRSQIQETQYF
TRBJ2-1,14,TRBV15,NA,NA,TGTGCCACCAGCAGAGATAAAGGCGTCAGTGAGCAGTTCTTC,CATSRDKGVSEQFF
TRBJ2-7,15,TRBV9,NA,TRBD1,TGTGCCAGCAGCGCCGGACAGGGGGCGATCAACGAGCAGTACTTC,CASSAGQGAINEQYF
TRBJ2-2,14,TRBV19,NA,NA,TGTGCCAGTAGTCGGACCCAGAACACCGGGGAGCTGTTTTTT,CASSRTQNTGELFF
TRBJ1-1,14,TRBV11-1,many,NA,TGTGCCAGCAGTCCAGACCCGATTAACACTGAAGCTTTCTTT,CASSPDPINTEAFF
TRBJ2-7,15,TRBV20-1,many,TRBD2,TGCAGTGCTCTTTGGGGCGGGAGGCTTTACTACGAGCAGTACTTC,CSALWGGRLYYEQYF
TRBJ2-2,18,TRBV4-1,NA,NA,TGCGCCAGCAGCCAAGATGGGCTGTCCGGGAGATACACCGGGGAGCTGTTTTTT,CASSQDGLSGRYTGELFF
TRBJ2-4,14,TRBV20-1,few,NA,TGCAGTGCTAGATTGGCCTTAGCCAAAAACATTCAGTACTTC,CSARLALAKNIQYF
TRBJ1-4,18,TRBV7-9,few,NA,TGTGCCAGCAGCTTGACGCGCCTTGGAGACAGAAGGAATGAAAAACTGTTTTTT,CASSLTRLGDRRNEKLFF
TRBJ2-7,13,TRBV28,many,NA,TGTGCCAGCAGTGCGACAGGCAACTACGAGCAGTACTTC,CASSATGNYEQYF
TRBJ1-1,12,TRBV20-1,few,NA,TGCAGTGCTGCTAATGGGAACACTGAAGCTTTCTTT,CSAANGNTEAFF
TRBJ2-3,17,TRBV7-8,many,TRBD2,TGTGCCAGCAGCTTATCACTAGCGGGAAAGGGGACAGATACGCAGTATTTT,CASSLSLAGKGTDTQYF
TRBJ2-7,13,TRBV2,many,NA,TGTGCCAGCAGCGAGGGAGACCGGCACGAGCAGTACTTC,CASSEGDRHEQYF
TRBJ2-7,12,TRBV10-3,NA,NA,TGTGCCATCAGTCACGACAGCTACGAGCAGTACTTC,CAISHDSYEQYF
TRBJ2-7,15,TRBV5-6,NA,NA,TGTGCCAGCAGCCTGGGACCGGGCAGGTCCTACGAGCAGTACTTC,CASSLGPGRSYEQYF
TRBJ1-1,18,TRBV25-1,NA,TRBD1,TGTGCCAGCAGTGAATATTTGGGAGACAGGGGAATGAACACTGAAGCTTTCTTT,CASSEYLGDRGMNTEAFF
TRBJ1-4,15,TRBV6-6,many,NA,TGTGCCAGCAGTTATAAGGGTTCATTGAGTGAAAAACTGTTTTTT,CASSYKGSLSEKLFF
TRBJ2-5,16,TRBV30,NA,NA,TGTGCCTGGAGCCCTCGTTCGGTACTGATCCAAGAGACCCAGTACTTC,CAWSPRSVLIQETQYF
TRBJ2-3,14,TRBV9,NA,NA,TGTGCCAGCAGCGCCCAAACAGGCACCGGGACGCAGTATTTT,CASSAQTGTGTQYF
TRBJ1-2,14,TRBV9,many,NA,TGTGCCAGCAGCGTAGACGCGGAGGACTATGGCTACACCTTC,CASSVDAEDYGYTF
TRBJ2-3,15,TRBV11-2,NA,NA,TGTGCCAGCAGCCCTTATCACAGGGTTACAGATACGCAGTATTTT,CASSPYHRVTDTQYF
TRBJ1-5,14,TRBV9,NA,TRBD1,TGTGCCAGCAGCGCCCTAGGACAGGGCCAGCCCCAGCATTTT,CASSALGQGQPQHF
TRBJ2-4,17,TRBV6-1,NA,NA,TGTGCCAGCAGTGAAGCAAGAGGGACTGGAGCCAAAAACATTCAGTACTTC,CASSEARGTGAKNIQYF
TRBJ2-7,18,TRBV3-1,few,TRBD2,TGTGCCAGCAGCCAAGATCTCCGAACTAGCGGGGCCTGGTACGAGCAGTACTTC,CASSQDLRTSGAWYEQYF
TRBJ2-2,13,TRBV9,few,NA,TGTGCCAGCAGCGTCTCTCCGAGCGGGGAGCTGTTTTTT,CASSVSPSGELFF
TRBJ2-4,16,TRBV28,many,TRBD2,TGTGCCAGCAGTAACCGACTAGCGGGAGGGTGGAACATTCAGTACTTC,CASSNRLAGGWNIQYF
TRBJ1-1,13,TRBV7-8,NA,NA,TGTGCCAGCAGCTTCCAGGACGGGACTGAAGCTTTCTTT,CASSFQDGTEAFF
TRBJ2-7,13,TRBV6-1,NA,NA,TGTGCCAGCAGCACCGTAGGGGCCTACGAGCAGTACTTC,CASSTVGAYEQYF
TRBJ2-7,14,TRBV3-1,many,NA,TGTGCCAGCAGCCTGGTCGGGGGCATGTACGAGCAGTACTTC,CASSLVGGMYEQYF
TRBJ2-7,15,TRBV5-4,NA,NA,TGTGCCAGCAGCCGTGGGTACGGACCGACGGACGAGCAGTACTTC,CASSRGYGPTDEQYF
TRBJ2-1,16,TRBV11-1,many,NA,TGTGCCAGCAGCAAAAGTCGTTCTGGAGGAGTAAATGAGCAGTTCTTC,CASSKSRSGGVNEQFF
TRBJ2-7,12,TRBV30,many,NA,TGTGCCTGGAGTTCCGCCCCCTACGAGCAGTACTTC,CAWSSAPYEQYF
TRBJ1-2,14,TRBV28,many,NA,TGTGCCAGCACACCCACAGGGTGGAACTATGGCTACACCTTC,CASTPTGWNYGYTF
TRBJ2-1,16,TRBV20-1,few,TRBD2,TGCAGTGCTAGAGTTAGTCTAGCGGGGCCTGACGATGAGCAGTTCTTC,CSARVSLAGPDDEQFF
TRBJ2-7,20,TRBV11-2,many,TRBD1,TGTGCCAGCAGTACCGATCCTCGAGGGTATACACGACAGGGACACTACGAGCAGTACTTC,CASSTDPRGYTRQGHYEQYF
TRBJ2-5,11,TRBV7-2,many,NA,TGTGCCAGCAGCGTCTTCGAGACCCAGTACTTC,CASSVFETQYF
TRBJ1-2,15,TRBV12-3/TRBV12-4,NA,TRBD1,TGTGCCAGCAGTTCTCGGGACAGGGGGGACTATGGCTACACCTTC,CASSSRDRGDYGYTF
TRBJ2-2,14,TRBV6-5,NA,NA,TGTGCCAGCAGTTACTTTGGTTTGTCCGGGGAGCTGTTTTTT,CASSYFGLSGELFF
TRBJ2-4,14,TRBV11-2,many,NA,TGTGCCAGCAGCTTAGGTTCAGCCAAAAACATTCAGTACTTC,CASSLGSAKNIQYF
TRBJ2-1,14,TRBV4-1,few,NA,TGCGCCAGCAGGCAAACGGCAGCAGAGAATGAGCAGTTCTTC,CASRQTAAENEQFF
TRBJ1-4,18,TRBV7-9,many,NA,TGTGCCAGCAGCTTAGTCGACCTGGCGGGGGGCGCAGAAGAAAAACTGTTTTTT,CASSLVDLAGGAEEKLFF
TRBJ2-7,17,TRBV6-1,NA,NA,TGTGCCAGCAGTGATTTCGGAAGGGGGCAGGGAGGTGGCGAGCAGTACTTC,CASSDFGRGQGGGEQYF
TRBJ2-7,15,TRBV14,few,NA,TGTGCCAGCAGCCATGGTTCTGGCAGGGTCTACGAGCAGTACTTC,CASSHGSGRVYEQYF
TRBJ1-6,15,TRBV2,few,TRBD1,TGTGCCAGCAGCCCACGGGACAGGGATAATTCACCCCTCCACTTT,CASSPRDRDNSPLHF